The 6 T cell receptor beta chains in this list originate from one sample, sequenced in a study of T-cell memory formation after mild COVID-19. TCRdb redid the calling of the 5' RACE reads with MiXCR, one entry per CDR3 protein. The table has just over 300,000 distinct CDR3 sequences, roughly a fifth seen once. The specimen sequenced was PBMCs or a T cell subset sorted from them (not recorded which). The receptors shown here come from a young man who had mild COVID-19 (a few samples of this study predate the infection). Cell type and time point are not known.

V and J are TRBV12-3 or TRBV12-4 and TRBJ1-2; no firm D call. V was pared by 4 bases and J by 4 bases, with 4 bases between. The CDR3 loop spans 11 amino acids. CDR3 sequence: CASSYSYGYTF. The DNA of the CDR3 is TGTGCCAGCAGTTACAGCTATGGCTACACCTTC.

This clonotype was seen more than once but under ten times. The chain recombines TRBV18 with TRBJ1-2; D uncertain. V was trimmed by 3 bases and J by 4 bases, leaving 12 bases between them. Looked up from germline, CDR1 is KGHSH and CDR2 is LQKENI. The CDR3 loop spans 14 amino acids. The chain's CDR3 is CASSPASDSYGYTF. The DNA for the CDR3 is TGTGCCAGCTCACCGGCATCTGATTCCTATGGCTACACCTTC. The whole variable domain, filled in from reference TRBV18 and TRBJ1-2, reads NAGVMQNPRHLVRRRGQEARLRCSPMKGHSHVYWYRQLPEEGLKFMVYLQKENIIDESGMPKERFSAEFPKEGPSILRIQQVVRGDSAAYFCASSPASDSYGYTFGSGTRLTVV.

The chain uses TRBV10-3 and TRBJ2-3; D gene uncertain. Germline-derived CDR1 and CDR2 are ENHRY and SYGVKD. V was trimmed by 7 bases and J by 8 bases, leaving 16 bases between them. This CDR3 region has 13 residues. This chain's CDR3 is CAINPTTWGTQYF. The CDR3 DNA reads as TGTGCCATCAACCCGACAACCTGGGGTACGCAGTATTTT.

Here the CDR3 reads CSARAETSSSYEQYF. For the CDR3, the DNA is TGCAGTGCTAGAGCGGAGACTAGTTCGTCCTACGAGCAGTACTTC. The genes are TRBV20-1 and TRBJ2-7, with D possibly TRBD2 on 6 matching bases. The CDR3 covers 15 residues. Per germline, CDR1 DFQATT and CDR2 SNEGSKA (reference sequence). The V end lost 1 base, the J end lost 1 base, and 14 bases lay between the germline ends.

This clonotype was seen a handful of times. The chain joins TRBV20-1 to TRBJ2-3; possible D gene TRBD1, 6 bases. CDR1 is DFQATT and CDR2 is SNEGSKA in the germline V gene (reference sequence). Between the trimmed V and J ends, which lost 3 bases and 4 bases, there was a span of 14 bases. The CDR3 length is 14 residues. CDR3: CSASPQGLADTQYF. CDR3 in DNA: TGCAGTGCTAGCCCGCAGGGGTTGGCAGATACGCAGTATTTT.

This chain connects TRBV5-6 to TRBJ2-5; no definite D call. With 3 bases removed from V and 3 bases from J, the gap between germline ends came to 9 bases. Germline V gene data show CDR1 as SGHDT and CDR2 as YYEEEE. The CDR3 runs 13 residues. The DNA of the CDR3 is TGTGCCAGCAGCTATAGACTGGAAGAGACCCAGTACTTC. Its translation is CASSYRLEETQYF.